This record covers a single TCR beta chain. This clonotype was detected only a few times. Its binding antigen is unknown. It has no much larger one-base neighbor in the sample; base qualities were not kept. This record comes from a study of T cells in Graves' hyperthyroidism and ophthalmopathy (dated by TCRdb to the late 2010s). For context, the study as a whole: Peripheral blood samples were taken at the time of initial diagnosis, prior to any treatment. TCR V-J signatures able to tell the groups apart were searched for in a discovery cohort of 95 or so patients, of whom around 43 had Graves' ophthalmopathy and 57 had stable Graves' hyperthyroidism. Prospective prediction of ophthalmopathy was tested in an independent validation cohort of 18 to 20 hyperthyroidism patients and 15 to 17 patients who later progressed to ophthalmopathy. The 90 to 100 discovery patients were randomly split 7:3 into training and test sets. Thyroid tissue and blood T-cell repertoires from about six Graves' hyperthyroidism patients were also compared in the study. Once sampling was done, hyperthyroidism patients were given methimazole at a starting dose of 30 mg daily, whereas ophthalmopathy patients were given high-dose intravenous methylprednisolone. According to the paper, TCR Vbeta CDR3 sequencing was carried out on over 130 peripheral blood samples, which came from around 43 ophthalmopathy, around 75 hyperthyroidism and about 17 progressor patients. Study-wide conclusions, independent of this receptor: In cross-validation, a model built on a 13 V-J signature told ophthalmopathy apart from stable hyperthyroidism with just under 90% sensitivity and approximately 81% specificity, and in testing the same model reached 80%/75%. In validation, the model predicted progression to ophthalmopathy a median of about 6 months before onset, with over 60% sensitivity and nearly 75% specificity. Most expanded thyroid clonotypes (frequency above 0.001) were also detected in blood, a finding suggesting that blood repertoires may reflect thyroid immune responses. Sample size was not statistically predetermined, and investigators were not blinded to group allocation.

The TCR beta CDR3 regions were amplified from the RNA transcripts. A first-round RT-PCR of the TCR CDR3 used the HTBI primer set with the Qiagen OneStep RT-PCR kit. A second multiplex PCR round built the libraries, followed by size selection and purification. Libraries were sequenced paired-end with 100 bp reads on an Illumina HiSeq2000. The original methods were these. SOAPnuke was used to process the raw data, throwing out any read that contained adapters or uncalled bases, had a mean Phred below 15, or lacked an exact constant-primer or identifier match. COPE v1.2.5 was used to merge high-quality paired reads, and clonotypes were defined as unique nucleotide sequences. MiTCR v1.1 was used to align the clonotypes against IMGT TRBV, TRBD and TRBJ reference segments. Analysis was restricted to V-J combinations with a frequency above 0.0001, which covered 98% to 99.2% of repertoires. The TCS score was defined as F50 (clonal expansion) divided by E x V (chaos), with BLOSUM62-based TCRdist calculated between CDR3 peptides within each V-J. Welch's t-statistics and random forest reduced around 510 V-J features to 10 to 15, which were used in a naive Bayes classifier (R e1071). In-frame beta chains were kept once TCRdb had trimmed the public reads at Q25 with fastp and called clones with MiXCR. Every CDR3 protein is listed once, alongside the most common genes and DNA of its rows. The V and J calls and clone size are TCRdb's, not the authors'. The sample table contains 400,000 or so distinct CDR3 sequences; only one count was recorded for around 15% of them. The ten largest clones take up approximately 20% of the sample.

In the ophthalmopathy patients, disease was moderately to severely active, with a Clinical Activity Score of 3 or more, a NOSPECS grade of 4 or more, and a duration of less than 3 months. Patients with uncontrolled infections, other autoimmune diseases, pregnancy or lactation were excluded. Diagnoses relied on clinical symptoms, serum thyroxine and TRAb, thyroid ultrasound and orbital computed tomography. Ficoll-Paque density gradient centrifugation was used to isolate PBMCs from 9.5 to 10 ml of fresh peripheral blood. Total RNA was extracted with Trizol reagent, and quality was checked on an Agilent 2100 Bioanalyzer. The germline V gene supplies CDR1 LGHNT and CDR2 FRNRAP. V is clipped by 11 bases and J by 2 bases, and the sequence between their germline boundaries is 16 bases long. The CDR3, cysteine through phenylalanine, is 13 amino acids long. The kept DNA is CDR3 alone, 39 bases in frame from the first base.

The specimen sequenced was blood. The chain is made from TRBV12-5 and TRBJ2-7; D gene: possibly TRBD1, on 5 matching bases. This sequence was found in a woman between 55 and 75 years old with Graves' ophthalmopathy. In nucleotides, the sequence is TGTGCTGGTGCTTCGGACAATCCCTACGAGCAGTACTTC. Its protein is CAGASDNPYEQYF.